These 32 T cell receptor beta chains came from one sample sequenced in a study of post-analysis software for immune sequencing data. TCR beta libraries were prepared from cDNA with unique molecular identifiers. Each CDR3 protein is one row after TCRdb ran MiXCR on the PCR reads. The data show around 150,000 distinct CDR3 sequences, 30% to 45% seen once. This sample comprised blood, obtained after autologous hematopoietic stem cell transplantation. Receptor source: a girl aged 10 to 17 with multiple sclerosis.

CDR3 DNA sequence: TGCAGCGTTGAAGATGGTCTAGGGAGGGCGAACACCATATATTTT. Translating it yields CSVEDGLGRANTIYF. V and J are TRBV29-1 and TRBJ1-3; D not resolved. The CDR3 contains 15 residues. CDR1 is SQVTM and CDR2 is ANQGSEA in the germline V gene. V lost 0 bases and J 7 bases, leaving 16 bases between the germline ends.

This clonotype has only a few counts. The CDR3 DNA sequence: TGTGCCAGCAGCCTAGGGACAGGGGGTTTTCAAGAGACCCAGTACTTC. This translates into CASSLGTGGFQETQYF. V is TRBV7-9 and J is TRBJ2-5, with 11 bases lining up with TRBD1. Germline V gene data show CDR1 as SEHNR and CDR2 as FQNEAQ (reference sequence). Germline trimming cut 5 bases from V and 2 bases from J; bases unmatched to any gene: 7. CDR3 size: 16 residues.

This clonotype was counted a few times. The gene calls are TRBV24-1 and TRBJ2-1; the match to TRBD1 covers 7 bases. The CDR3 loop spans 17 amino acids. Germline assignment: CDR1 KGHDR and CDR2 SFDVKD. V gave up 4 bases and J gave up 1 base; unmatched junction bases: 9. The CDR3 protein is CATSDPTGEGSYNEQFF. For the CDR3, the DNA is TGTGCCACCAGTGACCCAACAGGGGAAGGGTCCTACAATGAGCAGTTCTTC.

This clonotype was detected only a few times. A read error may be the cause here, since a much bigger clone is one base away. The chain employs TRBV24-1 and TRBJ2-5; TRBD2 aligns across 9 bases. Germline V gene data show CDR1 as KGHDR and CDR2 as SFDVKD. Trimming took 6 bases from V and 11 from J; bases not matched to a gene: 18. This CDR3 has 16 amino acids. The CDR3 coding sequence is TGTGCCACCAGTTATGGTGGGGCGGGAGGGGACAATGAGCAGTACTTC. Protein product: CATSYGGAGGDNEQYF.

V gene TRBV20-1 combines with J gene TRBJ2-3; 9 bases are a match to TRBD1. Germline V lookup: CDR1 DFQATT, CDR2 SNEGSKA (reference sequence). The CDR3 spans 16 residues. V lost 2 bases, J lost 0 bases, and 6 bases stayed unmatched. The CDR3, as DNA: TGCAGTGCTAGAAGTTGGGACAGGGATAGCACAGATACGCAGTATTTT. This codes for CSARSWDRDSTDTQYF.

This clonotype was picked up a small number of times. V gene TRBV6-2 or TRBV6-3 combines with J gene TRBJ2-3, with D unresolved. Germline CDR1 is MNHEY and CDR2 is SVGEGT. With 4 bases removed from V and 3 bases from J, the gap between germline ends came to 5 bases. The CDR3 is made up of 12 amino acids. The CDR3 reads CASSLRTDTQYF. The CDR3 coding sequence is TGTGCCAGCAGTTTAAGGACAGATACGCAGTATTTT.

The V gene is TRBV3-1, the J gene TRBJ2-7, with 9 bases lining up with TRBD1. V shed 4 bases, J shed 7 bases, and the junction held 8 bases outside the gene matches. CDR1 is LGHDT, CDR2 YNNKEL, per germline (reference sequence). The CDR3 runs to 14 residues. Here the CDR3 reads CASSPGTGLREQYF. DNA for the CDR3: TGTGCCAGCAGCCCCGGGACAGGGTTGCGGGAGCAGTACTTC.

A few counts support this clonotype. This chain joins TRBV7-8 and TRBJ2-7; D might be TRBD2 (7 bases). Trimming pared 6 bases from V and 2 bases from J, leaving 20 bases between. This CDR3 is 16 amino acids long. CDR1 and CDR2 (germline): SGHVS, FQNEAQ. CDR3 in DNA: TGTGCCAGCAGGAGGGGGGGGTGGACCGTGCCCTACGAGCAGTACTTC. Its protein product is CASRRGGWTVPYEQYF.

This clonotype was picked up a small number of times. V is TRBV6-1 and J is TRBJ1-1; TRBD1 might be the D (6 bases). The CDR3 totals 16 residues. V lost 5 bases, J lost 0 bases, and 16 bases lay in between. The germline gives CDR1 MNHNS, CDR2 SASEGT. This CDR3 reads CASSKQGGGMNTEAFF. The CDR3 region has the DNA TGTGCCAGCAGTAAACAGGGAGGGGGGATGAACACTGAAGCTTTCTTT.

The chain has TRBV3-1 and TRBJ2-1; 11 positions agree with TRBD2. Germline V CDR1 and CDR2: LGHDT, YNNKEL (reference sequence). The V segment lost 4 bases and the J segment 5 bases; nucleotides outside the gene matches: 10. The CDR3 consists of 17 residues. The CDR3 sequence: CASSRQRGTSGNNEQFF. The CDR3 DNA is TGTGCCAGCAGCCGGCAGAGGGGGACTAGCGGCAACAATGAGCAGTTCTTC.

The rearrangement links TRBV18 to TRBJ1-5; TRBD1 is a possible D gene (5 bases). The germline CDR1 and CDR2 sequences are KGHSH and LQKENI. The CDR3 spans 15 residues. Deletions cut 0 bases from V and 1 base from J, with 7 bases between. Written as DNA, the CDR3 is TGTGCCAGCTCACCACCGGGGGGGAGCAATCAGCCCCAGCATTTT. Residues: CASSPPGGSNQPQHF.

This sequence joins TRBV7-2 and TRBJ2-7; TRBD2 is a possible D gene (6 bases). Per germline, CDR1 SGHTA and CDR2 FQGNSA. The CDR3 is made up of 17 amino acids. The germline V and J ends were trimmed by 1 base and 6 bases, with 22 bases remaining between them. In DNA form, the CDR3 reads TGTGCCAGCAGCTTAGGGAGTATCGGGACTCTCTACTGCGAGCAGTACTTC. The encoded protein is CASSLGSIGTLYCEQYF.

V usage is TRBV19 and J usage is TRBJ2-7; the match to TRBD1 covers 7 bases. The V gene end was trimmed by 5 bases and the J gene end by 2 bases; junction bases not matched to a gene: 9. Germline loops: CDR1 LNHDA, CDR2 SQIVND (reference sequence). This CDR3 is built from 15 residues. The CDR3, as DNA: TGTGCCAGTAGTCCTAGGGGGCTCGGGACCTACGAGCAGTACTTC. Encoded protein: CASSPRGLGTYEQYF.

This sequence joins TRBV25-1 and TRBJ1-1; no definite D call. CDR3 length: 13 residues. CDR1 and CDR2 (germline): MGHDK, SYGVNS. V was trimmed by 8 bases and J by 0 bases, leaving 10 bases between them. The CDR3 here is CASGGRLNTEAFF. The CDR3 nucleotides are TGTGCCAGCGGAGGCAGACTGAACACTGAAGCTTTCTTT.

The V and J genes are TRBV6-6 and TRBJ1-1; no firm D call. Germline V gives CDR1 MNHNY, CDR2 SVGAGI (reference sequence). The V end lost 6 bases, the J end lost 0 bases, and 11 bases lay between the germline ends. The CDR3 totals 14 residues. CDR3 sequence reads: CASSPRELNTEAFF. CDR3 sequence (DNA): TGTGCCAGCAGCCCAAGGGAGTTGAACACTGAAGCTTTCTTT.

This clonotype has ten or more counts. V gene TRBV20-1 combines with J gene TRBJ2-1; 15 positions match TRBD2. The CDR3 extends over 18 amino acids. The V gene's germline CDR1 is DFQATT and CDR2 SNEGSKA (reference sequence). Unmatched junction bases numbered 16, after V lost 1 base and J lost 12 bases. CDR3 region: CSARAPRTSGRALVVQFF. The CDR3 DNA reads as TGCAGTGCTAGAGCCCCCCGGACTAGCGGGAGGGCCCTGGTGGTGCAGTTCTTC.

This clonotype occurred many times. The CDR3 nucleotides are TGTGCCAGTAGGCGGGACGGGAACAATGAGCAGTTCTTC. Translation: CASRRDGNNEQFF. This chain uses TRBV19 with TRBJ2-1; D is possibly TRBD2 (6 bases). The germline V and J ends were trimmed by 6 bases and 5 bases, with 11 bases remaining between them. The CDR3 loop spans 13 amino acids. Germline V gene sequence: CDR1 LNHDA, CDR2 SQIVND (reference sequence). Based on the CDR3 plus reference TRBV19 and TRBJ2-1, the full variable domain is DGGITQSPKYLFRKEGQNVTLSCEQNLNHDAMYWYRQDPGQGLRLIYYSQIVNDFQKGDIAEGYSVSREKKESFPLTVTSAQKNPTAFYLCASRRDGNNEQFFGPGTRLTVL.

The chain joins TRBV10-3 to TRBJ1-5, with D maybe TRBD1 (6 bases). The germline gives CDR1 ENHRY, CDR2 SYGVKD. Trimming took 2 bases from V and 2 from J, leaving 7 bases between them. The CDR3 is made up of 14 amino acids. The CDR3: CAISEEGGNQPQHF. In DNA form, the CDR3 reads TGTGCCATCAGTGAGGAGGGGGGCAATCAGCCCCAGCATTTT.

V gene TRBV18 combines with J gene TRBJ2-5, with D maybe TRBD1 (6 bases). This CDR3 comprises 14 residues. The germline V gene has CDR1 KGHSH and CDR2 LQKENI. The ends were cut back, 3 bases at V and 3 bases at J, with 11 bases in the middle. CDR3 protein: CASSPTGKKETQYF. The CDR3 nucleotides read TGTGCCAGCTCACCCACAGGGAAGAAAGAGACCCAGTACTTC.

The gene calls are TRBV28 and TRBJ1-2; no definite D call. Trimming removed 6 bases from V and 8 bases from J, with 19 bases in between. The CDR3 extends over 14 amino acids. Germline-derived CDR1 and CDR2 are MDHEN and SYDVKM. The DNA for the CDR3 is TGTGCCAGCAGGCTTACGGCCAGCGGGGAGGGCTACACCTTC. It encodes CASRLTASGEGYTF.

The table lists this clonotype with many counts. This chain connects TRBV5-6 to TRBJ1-2, with D unresolved. Germline CDR1 and CDR2: SGHDT and YYEEEE. CDR3 length: 13 residues. Trimming removed 0 bases from V and 8 bases from J, with 11 bases in between. CDR3 sequence (DNA): TGTGCCAGCAGCTTGGACGGTAGTTCCGGCTACACCTTC. It is translated as CASSLDGSSGYTF.

Worth noting for this clonotype: This may come from a read error, since a much larger clone is one base off. The V and J genes are TRBV6-6 and TRBJ2-1, with a weak D call TRBD2 (5 bases). Looked up from germline, CDR1 is MNHNY and CDR2 is SVGAGI (reference sequence). CDR3 length equals 14 residues. The CDR3 DNA sequence: TGTGCCAGCAGTTACTCGAGGGTTTACAAGGAGCAGTTCTTC. Translated, it gives CASSYSRVYKEQFF.

The sample holds a few counts of this clonotype. This sequence joins TRBV10-3 and TRBJ2-3; TRBD2 aligns across 9 bases. Losses at the gene ends were 4 bases for V and 2 bases for J; bases not matched to a gene: 13. The germline V gene encodes CDR1 ENHRY and CDR2 SYGVKD. The CDR3 contains 18 residues. The CDR3 DNA reads TGTGCCATCAGTGTCAGGGCGGGAGGGCCGTCTTCCACAGATACGCAGTATTTT. Translating it yields CAISVRAGGPSSTDTQYF.

This clonotype was found a few times. The CDR3 is CASRGAGPDTQYF. DNA of the CDR3: TGTGCCTCCAGAGGGGCCGGACCGGATACGCAGTATTTT. This rearrangement joins TRBV12-3 or TRBV12-4 to TRBJ2-3; D may be TRBD1 or TRBD2 (5 bases each). Between the trimmed V and J ends, which lost 11 bases and 6 bases, there was a span of 18 bases. The CDR3 length is 13 residues.

The table lists this clonotype with a few counts. The chain has TRBV28 and TRBJ1-2; tentative D call: TRBD1 (5 bases). The V gene's germline CDR1 is MDHEN and CDR2 SYDVKM. The CDR3 length is 12 residues. The ends were cut back, 3 bases at V and 5 bases at J, with 7 bases in the middle. DNA for the CDR3: TGTGCCAGCAGTTTGACAGCTTATGGCTACACCTTC. Translating it yields CASSLTAYGYTF.

This clonotype was recorded a few times. The rearrangement uses TRBV20-1 and TRBJ2-3, with D perhaps matching TRBD2 (5 bases). The CDR3 spans 14 residues. Trimming cost V 4 bases and J 5 bases, with 16 bases left between them. Germline lookup yields CDR1 DFQATT and CDR2 SNEGSKA (reference sequence). CDR3 sequence reads: CSATRSNRGDTQYF. CDR3 DNA: TGCAGTGCTACCCGCAGCAATCGGGGAGATACGCAGTATTTT.

This clonotype was seen only a few times. The chain links TRBV6-6 to TRBJ2-7, with D perhaps matching TRBD2 (6 bases). This CDR3 has 15 amino acids. Germline V gene data show CDR1 as MNHNY and CDR2 as SVGAGI (reference sequence). The V and J ends lost 6 bases and 1 base respectively, with 16 bases between them. The CDR3 sequence: CASSPTRSGSYEQYF. The CDR3 nucleotides are TGTGCCAGCAGCCCCACGAGGAGCGGGTCCTACGAGCAGTACTTC.

The sample holds many counts of this clonotype. The chain couples TRBV24-1 to TRBJ1-1, with D possibly being TRBD1 (5 bases). Germline-derived CDR1 and CDR2 are KGHDR and SFDVKD. Trimming removed 11 bases at V and 4 bases at J, with 10 bases between. This CDR3 is 11 amino acids long. The CDR3 nucleotides are TGTGCCAGCCTTGGGGGCACTGAAGCTTTCTTT. Its translation is CASLGGTEAFF.

The chain uses TRBV5-4 and TRBJ2-3; maybe TRBD2 (6 bases). The CDR3 extends over 13 amino acids. Germline loops: CDR1 SGHNT, CDR2 YYREEE (reference sequence). V lost 4 bases and J lost 6, with 12 bases in between. The CDR3 here is CASSAGAGDTQYF. In nucleotides, the CDR3 is TGTGCCAGCAGCGCCGGAGCGGGCGATACGCAGTATTTT.

This clonotype has just a few counts. The genes are TRBV27 and TRBJ2-7, with TRBD2 matching 10 bases. The CDR3 runs to 20 residues. Germline-derived CDR1 and CDR2 are MNHEY and SMNVEV (reference sequence). Trimming at V came to 2 bases and at J to 1 base, leaving 17 bases not matched to a gene. CDR3 sequence reads: CASSLRWEPGLGLASYEQYF. The CDR3 DNA sequence: TGTGCCAGCAGTTTAAGGTGGGAGCCGGGCCTGGGACTAGCGTCCTACGAGCAGTACTTC.

This chain connects TRBV6-6 to TRBJ1-5; D perhaps matches TRBD1 (5 bases). V was shortened by 2 bases and J by 2 bases, with 10 bases between the two germline ends. The CDR3 spans 15 residues. Germline values: CDR1 MNHNY, CDR2 SVGAGI (reference sequence). CDR3 nucleotides: TGTGCCAGCAGTTACGGGGGGGGAGGCAATCAGCCCCAGCATTTT. Its translation is CASSYGGGGNQPQHF.

This clonotype was picked up a small number of times. The gene calls are TRBV20-1 and TRBJ2-7; 9 bases fit TRBD1. Germline CDR1 is DFQATT and CDR2 is SNEGSKA (reference sequence). The ends lost 5 bases at V and 6 bases at J; junction bases unmatched: 8. The CDR3 sequence is 13 residues long. CDR3 DNA sequence: TGCAGTGCTGGGCCGGGACAGGGTTCCGAGCAGTACTTC. This encodes CSAGPGQGSEQYF.